A single sample gave rise to the 31 T cell receptor beta chains below, sequenced in a study of T cell repertoires in cytomegalovirus infection. Each CDR3 protein gets one entry after TCRdb re-called the reads with MiXCR. The sample carries some 800,000 distinct CDR3 sequences, about 30% recorded once. The antigens for these receptors are not known. The specimen was cultured CD8+ T cells from PBMCs, collected from culture after CMV antigen stimulation. These receptors originate from a human donor in good health (CMV status not recorded). Some clones in this sample may be carry-over from other donors' samples.

The gene calls are TRBV15 and TRBJ1-5, with 7 nucleotides matching TRBD1. The CDR3 totals 15 residues. The V segment lost 2 bases and the J segment 2 bases; nucleotides outside the gene matches: 3. CDR1 is LNHNV and CDR2 is YYDKDF in the germline V gene (reference sequence). CDR3 sequence: CATSRQGEGNQPQHF. DNA of the CDR3: TGTGCCACCAGCAGACAGGGGGAAGGCAATCAGCCCCAGCATTTT.

This sequence joins TRBV6-6 and TRBJ2-1; 7 nucleotides align to TRBD2. CDR1 and CDR2 (germline): MNHNY, SVGAGI (reference sequence). The CDR3 is 15 residues long. The V and J ends lost 6 bases and 3 bases, in that order; junction bases with no gene match: 8. The DNA of the CDR3 is TGTGCCAGCAGAACAGCGGGGTACGTCTACAATGAGCAGTTCTTC. Translated, it gives CASRTAGYVYNEQFF.

The rearrangement links TRBV25-1 to TRBJ2-3; no definite D call. This CDR3 contains 15 residues. The germline V gene encodes CDR1 MGHDK and CDR2 SYGVNS. The germline V and J ends were trimmed by 2 bases and 0 bases, with 9 bases remaining between them. In DNA form, the CDR3 reads TGTGCCAGCAGTGAACTGCAAGCTAGCACAGATACGCAGTATTTT. This codes for CASSELQASTDTQYF.

The chain has TRBV5-1 and TRBJ2-3; 9 positions agree with TRBD1. The CDR3 runs to 15 residues. V lost 6 bases and J lost 0; bases outside the gene matches: 5. CDR1 and CDR2 (germline): SGHRS, YFSETQ. In nucleotides, the CDR3 is TGCGCCAGCACATTCGGACAGGGGAGCACAGATACGCAGTATTTT. Translated: CASTFGQGSTDTQYF.

The sample holds many counts of this clonotype. The chain recombines TRBV12-3 or TRBV12-4 with TRBJ1-2, with a tentative D call TRBD1 (5 bases). Deletions cut 1 base from V and 9 bases from J, with 15 bases between. The CDR3 runs 14 residues. This CDR3 is CASSLGQGAESYTF. The CDR3 nucleotides read TGTGCCAGCAGTTTAGGGCAGGGAGCCGAGAGCTACACCTTC.

The chain uses TRBV27 and TRBJ1-2, with D maybe TRBD1 (5 bases). The CDR3 is made up of 19 amino acids. The germline CDR1 and CDR2 sequences are MNHEY and SMNVEV (reference sequence). V was trimmed by 0 bases and J by 6 bases, leaving 26 bases between them. CDR3 DNA sequence: TGTGCCAGCAGTTTATCGCTCGACCCATCAGGGATAAATCTACATGGCTACACCTTC. Its protein product is CASSLSLDPSGINLHGYTF.

Only a few counts were recorded for this clonotype. J is TRBJ2-7 and V is TRBV20-1; tentatively, D is TRBD1 (6 bases). V was cut by 3 bases and J by 2 bases, with 14 bases left in between. From germline, CDR1 is DFQATT and CDR2 SNEGSKA (reference sequence). The CDR3 totals 14 residues. CDR3: CSASGPDSPYEQYF. The CDR3 bases are TGCAGTGCTAGCGGGCCGGACAGTCCCTACGAGCAGTACTTC.

There are a few counts of this clonotype. This chain joins TRBV20-1 and TRBJ2-1; TRBD2 matches 10 bases. The CDR3 runs 18 residues. With V trimmed by 0 bases and J by 3 bases, 11 bases remained unmatched. From germline, CDR1 is DFQATT and CDR2 SNEGSKA (reference sequence). CDR3 DNA sequence: TGCAGTGCTAGAGATCGATCGAGCGGGGGGGCCGACTACAATGAGCAGTTCTTC. Translating gives CSARDRSSGGADYNEQFF.

The chain has TRBV11-2 and TRBJ1-6; 9 bases map to TRBD1. CDR1 is SGHAT, CDR2 FQNNGV, per germline. The CDR3 has 18 amino acids. V shed 0 bases and J 6 bases; nucleotides not matched to a gene: 9. In nucleotides, the CDR3 is TGTGCCAGCAGCTTAGATGAGACAGGGGGTTATTCTAATTCACCCCTCCACTTT. It is translated as CASSLDETGGYSNSPLHF.

This chain uses TRBV10-3 with TRBJ2-3; 14 bases match TRBD2. CDR3 size: 16 residues. Germline V lookup: CDR1 ENHRY, CDR2 SYGVKD. J lost 0 bases, V lost 9 bases, and 5 bases had no gene match. CDR3: CAIGLAGGTSTDTQYF. The CDR3 DNA reads as TGTGCCATTGGACTAGCGGGGGGTACTAGCACAGATACGCAGTATTTT.

The chain recombines TRBV6-1 with TRBJ1-5; TRBD1 agrees at 8 bases. Germline CDR1 and CDR2: MNHNS and SASEGT. The CDR3 is 13 amino acids. The J segment lost 5 bases and the V segment lost 4 bases, leaving 1 base of the junction unmatched. The CDR3 DNA reads as TGTGCCAGCAGTGGGACAGGGCATCAGCCCCAGCATTTT. Translation: CASSGTGHQPQHF.

Ten or more counts support this clonotype. V and J are TRBV7-9 and TRBJ1-1, with D perhaps matching TRBD1 (5 bases). V was trimmed by 1 base and J by 4 bases, leaving 13 bases between them. The CDR3 is 15 amino acids. CDR1 and CDR2 (germline): SEHNR, FQNEAQ (reference sequence). The CDR3 DNA reads TGTGCCAGCAGCTTAGGGGGCGGCGAACTCACTGAAGCTTTCTTT. This translates into CASSLGGGELTEAFF.

This clonotype has a handful of counts. The V gene is TRBV9, the J gene TRBJ2-1; D is possibly TRBD2 (5 bases). Trimming cost V 3 bases and J 0 bases, with 19 bases left between them. The CDR3 extends over 18 amino acids. Germline loops: CDR1 SGDLS, CDR2 YYNGEE. Here the CDR3 reads CASSGGGRKSSSYNEQFF. CDR3 in DNA: TGTGCCAGCAGCGGCGGAGGCCGAAAGAGCAGCTCCTACAATGAGCAGTTCTTC.

V is TRBV19 and J is TRBJ1-1, with D possibly being TRBD1 (6 bases). The CDR3 consists of 15 residues. Trimming pared 9 bases from V and 0 bases from J, leaving 17 bases between. In germline, CDR1 is LNHDA, CDR2 SQIVND (reference sequence). The CDR3 DNA sequence: TGTGCCAGCACGGACAGCAGGGCTATGAACACTGAAGCTTTCTTT. Translating it yields CASTDSRAMNTEAFF.

V is TRBV10-3 and J is TRBJ1-6; D uncertain. The CDR3 contains 13 residues. Trimming cost V 0 bases and J 8 bases, with 5 bases left between them. Germline CDR1 and CDR2: ENHRY and SYGVKD. In DNA form, the CDR3 reads TGTGCCATCAGTGAGTCGAAGGATTCACCCCTCCACTTT. This sequence encodes CAISESKDSPLHF.

This clonotype was observed at least ten times. The CDR3 reads CASSPPAGAYNEQFF. CDR3 nucleotides: TGTGCCAGCAGCCCTCCAGCGGGGGCCTACAATGAGCAGTTCTTC. V is TRBV7-8 and J is TRBJ2-1; 8 bases match TRBD2. With V trimmed by 5 bases and J by 2 bases, 5 bases remained unmatched. The germline gives CDR1 SGHVS, CDR2 FQNEAQ. This CDR3 comprises 15 residues.

This clonotype was picked up a small number of times. This chain joins TRBV6-5 and TRBJ1-6, with D uncertain. V was cut by 3 bases and J by 8 bases, with 11 bases left in between. The CDR3 covers 14 residues. CDR1 and CDR2 from the germline V gene are MNHEY and SVGAGI. The CDR3 DNA reads as TGTGCCAGCAGTTATGGGGTTTCGGATTCACCCCTCCACTTT. Protein product: CASSYGVSDSPLHF.

There are a few counts of this clonotype. The junction shows a germline mismatch at one end, possibly a read error. The chain recombines TRBV9 with TRBJ2-5; D possibly uses TRBD1 or TRBD2 (5 bases each). The CDR3 has 14 residues. The V gene's germline CDR1 is SGDLS and CDR2 YYNGEE. The CDR3 region is CASSEPGTQGTQYF. The CDR3 bases are TGTGCCAGCAGCGAGCCCGGGACGCAAGGGACCCAGTACTTC.

This clonotype has just a few counts. J is TRBJ2-2 and V is TRBV7-8; possibly TRBD1 for D (6 bases). The CDR3 is 13 residues long. V was pared by 2 bases and J by 7 bases, with 8 bases between. Looked up from germline, CDR1 is SGHVS and CDR2 is FQNEAQ. The CDR3 is CASSLIGGGELFF. The DNA for the CDR3 is TGTGCCAGCAGCTTAATAGGGGGCGGGGAGCTGTTTTTT.

The chain has TRBV4-2 and TRBJ1-2; TRBD1 agrees at 7 bases. This CDR3 is 14 amino acids long. With V trimmed by 1 base and J by 7 bases, 6 bases remained unmatched. The V gene's germline CDR1 is LGHNA and CDR2 YNFKEQ. The CDR3 spells CASSQVKGAGGYTF. The CDR3 DNA reads TGTGCCAGCAGCCAAGTCAAGGGGGCAGGTGGCTACACCTTC.

This sequence joins TRBV7-6 and TRBJ1-1; D unresolved. CDR1 is SGHVS and CDR2 is FNYEAQ in the germline V gene. V was clipped by 1 base and J by 2 bases, with 23 bases between them. The CDR3 extends over 19 amino acids. The CDR3 region has the DNA TGTGCCAGCAGCTTAGAGTCCGGGTTCGACCACCCGGGAAACACTGAAGCTTTCTTT. Amino acids: CASSLESGFDHPGNTEAFF.

This clonotype was observed a few times. This sequence joins TRBV16 and TRBJ2-3; 9 bases line up with TRBD1. V was pared by 8 bases and J by 1 base, with 4 bases of the junction left unmatched. CDR1 and CDR2 from the germline V gene are KGHSY and FQNENV. The CDR3 loop spans 14 amino acids. The chain's CDR3 is CASEGQGRTDTQYF. For the CDR3, the DNA is TGTGCCAGCGAAGGACAGGGGCGCACAGATACGCAGTATTTT.

The rearrangement uses TRBV6-1 and TRBJ2-7; D not resolved. Deletions cut 2 bases from V and 0 bases from J, with 11 bases between. The CDR3 has 15 residues. The germline V gene encodes CDR1 MNHNS and CDR2 SASEGT. The CDR3 reads CASSELDTLSYEQYF. Here the CDR3 DNA reads TGTGCCAGCAGTGAACTTGACACCCTCTCCTACGAGCAGTACTTC.

This clonotype was recorded many times. The V gene is TRBV7-6, the J gene TRBJ2-6, with no clear D. Germline V gene lookup returns CDR1 SGHVS and CDR2 FNYEAQ. The CDR3 runs to 16 residues. V lost 2 bases and J 2 bases, leaving 10 bases between the germline ends. CDR3 sequence reads: CASSLTKGPGANVLTF. The CDR3 bases are TGTGCCAGCAGCTTAACGAAAGGGCCTGGGGCCAACGTCCTGACTTTC.

This chain links TRBV2 with TRBJ2-5, with D perhaps matching TRBD1 (5 bases). Germline CDR1 reads SNHLY; CDR2 reads FYNNEI. The CDR3 is 11 amino acids. The V end was cut by 7 bases, the J end by 6 bases, with 9 bases between. CDR3 sequence reads: CASIGVQTQYF. The CDR3 DNA reads TGTGCCAGCATAGGGGTCCAGACCCAGTACTTC.

This rearrangement joins TRBV13 to TRBJ1-3; D is uncertain. The CDR3 is made up of 14 amino acids. The V end was cut by 10 bases, the J end by 1 base, with 14 bases between. CDR1 and CDR2 (germline): PRHDT, FYEKMQ (reference sequence). The CDR3 DNA reads as TGTGCCATCCCCGGACCCTTGTCTGGAAACACCATATATTTT. The encoded protein is CAIPGPLSGNTIYF.

CDR3 bases: TGTGCCAGCAGCGTAGGGGACAGCTTTGTGGCAGATACGCAGTATTTT. Protein: CASSVGDSFVADTQYF. V is TRBV9 and J is TRBJ2-3, with 7 positions matching TRBD1. Trimming removed 0 bases from V and 4 bases from J; junction bases left unmatched: 8. The length of the CDR3 is 16 residues. The germline V gene has CDR1 SGDLS and CDR2 YYNGEE.

Ten or more counts support this clonotype. The chain uses TRBV7-6 and TRBJ1-5; D is unclear. The CDR3 length is 17 residues. Germline CDR1 reads SGHVS; CDR2 reads FNYEAQ. V was cut by 1 base and J by 3 bases, with 16 bases left in between. The CDR3 region has the DNA TGTGCCAGCAGCTTAGGAGAGCAGGCCGGCAACAATCAGCCCCAGCATTTT. It codes for CASSLGEQAGNNQPQHF.

The V call is TRBV27, the J call TRBJ1-5, with 8 positions matching TRBD1. The CDR3 contains 14 residues. CDR1 is MNHEY and CDR2 is SMNVEV in the germline V gene (reference sequence). J lost 7 bases, V lost 3 bases, and 5 bases had no gene match. CDR3 nucleotides: TGTGCCAGCAGTTTCGGACAGGGTTGGCAGCCCCAGCATTTT. Amino acid sequence: CASSFGQGWQPQHF.

Many counts were recorded for this clonotype. The chain uses TRBV10-2 and TRBJ1-1, with D unclear. Germline CDR1 and CDR2: WSHSY and SAAADI. With 7 bases removed from V and 1 base from J, the gap between germline ends came to 10 bases. This CDR3 spans 13 amino acids. The CDR3 coding sequence is TGCGCCAGCACGGGTCAGGAGAACACTGAAGCTTTCTTT. It codes for CASTGQENTEAFF.

This chain joins TRBV27 and TRBJ1-4, with no clear D. Germline V CDR1 and CDR2: MNHEY, SMNVEV (reference sequence). V gave up 6 bases and J gave up 6 bases, with 20 bases separating them. The CDR3 sequence is 16 residues long. The CDR3 loop is CASSRSKVWSDEKLFF. CDR3 sequence (DNA): TGTGCCAGCAGCCGAAGTAAGGTGTGGTCGGATGAAAAACTGTTTTTT.